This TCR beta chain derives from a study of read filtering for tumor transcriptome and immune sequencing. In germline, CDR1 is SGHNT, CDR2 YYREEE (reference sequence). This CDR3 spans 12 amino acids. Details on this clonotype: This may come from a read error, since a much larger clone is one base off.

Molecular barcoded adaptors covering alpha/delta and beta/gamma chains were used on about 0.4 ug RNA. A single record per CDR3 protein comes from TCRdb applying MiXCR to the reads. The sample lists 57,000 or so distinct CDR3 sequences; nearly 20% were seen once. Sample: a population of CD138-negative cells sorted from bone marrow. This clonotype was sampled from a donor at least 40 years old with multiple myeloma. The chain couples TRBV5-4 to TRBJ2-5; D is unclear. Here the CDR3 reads CANSSGQETQYF. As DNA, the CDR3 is TGTGCCAACAGCTCGGGCCAAGAGACCCAGTACTTC.